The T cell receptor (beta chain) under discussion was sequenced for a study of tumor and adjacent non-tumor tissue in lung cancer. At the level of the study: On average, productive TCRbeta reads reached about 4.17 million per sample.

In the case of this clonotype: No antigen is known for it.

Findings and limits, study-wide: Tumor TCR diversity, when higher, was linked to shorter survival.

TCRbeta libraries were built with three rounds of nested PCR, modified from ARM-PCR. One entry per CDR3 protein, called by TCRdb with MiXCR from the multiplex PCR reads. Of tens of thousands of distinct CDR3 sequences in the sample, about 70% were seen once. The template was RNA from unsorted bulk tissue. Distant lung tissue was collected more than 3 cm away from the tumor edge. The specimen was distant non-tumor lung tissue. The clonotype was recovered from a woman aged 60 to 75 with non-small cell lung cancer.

Written as DNA, the CDR3 is TGTGCCAGCGGTGACACAGGGAATCAGCTCCAGTATTTT. It is translated as CASGDTGNQLQYF. The chain recombines TRBV12-3 or TRBV12-4 with TRBJ1-5, with TRBD1 as a possible D gene (6 bases). The last part of the DNA fits TRBJ2-3 better; the J call may be wrong. The CDR3 length is 13 residues.